This T cell receptor beta chain is drawn from a study of cytomegalovirus exposure and HLA in healthy donors. Study-wide results and caveats: No immune exposure information besides CMV serostatus was available.

J lost 8 bases, V lost 4 bases, and 11 bases had no gene match. Germline CDR1 and CDR2: SGDLS and YYNGEE. This CDR3 has 17 residues. Donors were ostensibly healthy at sampling, although undocumented immune exposures were probable. It was with 60 Vbeta and 13 Jbeta primers that the PCR ran. Libraries were prepared by immunoSEQ multiplex PCR; TCRdb keeps only in-frame clonotypes and omits some of them. This table has about 98,000 clones, approximately 83% appearing once. Note on this clone: Its target is not known.

Material: PBMCs. The chain uses TRBV9 and TRBJ2-1; 14 positions agree with TRBD2. The source is a female donor in good health and CMV-seropositive. The CDR3 DNA reads as TGTGCCAGCAGCCCCTGGACTAGCGGGAGGACGGGGGATGAGCAGTTCTTC. It translates to CASSPWTSGRTGDEQFF.